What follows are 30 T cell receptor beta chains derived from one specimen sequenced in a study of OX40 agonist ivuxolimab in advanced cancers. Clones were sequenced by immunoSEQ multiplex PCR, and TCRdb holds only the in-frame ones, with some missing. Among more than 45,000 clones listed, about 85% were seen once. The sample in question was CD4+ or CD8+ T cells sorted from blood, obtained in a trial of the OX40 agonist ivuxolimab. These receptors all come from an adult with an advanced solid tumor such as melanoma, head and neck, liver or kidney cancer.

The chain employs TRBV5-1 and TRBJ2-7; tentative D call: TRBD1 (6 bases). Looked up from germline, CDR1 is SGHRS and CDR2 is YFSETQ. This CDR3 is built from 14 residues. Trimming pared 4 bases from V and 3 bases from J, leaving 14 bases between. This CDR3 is CASSTGQGIYEQYF. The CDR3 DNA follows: TGCGCCAGCAGCACCGGGCAGGGGATCTACGAGCAGTACTTC.

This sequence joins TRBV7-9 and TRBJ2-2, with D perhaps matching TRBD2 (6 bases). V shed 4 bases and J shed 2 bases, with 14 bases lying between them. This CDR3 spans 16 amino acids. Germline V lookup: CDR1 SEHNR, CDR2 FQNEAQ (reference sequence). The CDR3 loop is CASSYSGLQNTGELFF. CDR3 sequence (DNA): TGTGCCAGCAGCTATTCGGGACTCCAAAACACCGGGGAGCTGTTTTTT.

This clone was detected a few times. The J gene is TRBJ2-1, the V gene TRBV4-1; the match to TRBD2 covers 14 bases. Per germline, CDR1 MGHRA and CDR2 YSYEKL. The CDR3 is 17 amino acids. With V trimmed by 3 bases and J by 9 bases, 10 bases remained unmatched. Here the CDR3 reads CASSQGTSGSLLSEQFF. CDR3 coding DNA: TGCGCCAGCAGCCAGGGGACTAGCGGGAGCTTGCTTAGTGAGCAGTTCTTC.

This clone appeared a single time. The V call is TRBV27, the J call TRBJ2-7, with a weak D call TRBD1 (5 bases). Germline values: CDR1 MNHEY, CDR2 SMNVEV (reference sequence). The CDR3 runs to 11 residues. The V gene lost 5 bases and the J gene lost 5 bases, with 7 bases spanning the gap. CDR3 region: CASSLGHEQYF. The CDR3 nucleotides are TGTGCCAGCAGTCTGGGGCACGAGCAGTACTTC.

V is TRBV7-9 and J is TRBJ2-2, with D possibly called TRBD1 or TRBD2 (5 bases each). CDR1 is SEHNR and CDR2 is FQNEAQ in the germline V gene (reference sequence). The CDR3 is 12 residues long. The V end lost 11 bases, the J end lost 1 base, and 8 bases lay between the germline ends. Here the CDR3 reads CARDENTGELFF. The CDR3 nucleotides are TGTGCCCGGGACGAGAACACCGGGGAGCTGTTTTTT. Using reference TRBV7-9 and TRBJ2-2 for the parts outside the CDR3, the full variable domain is DTGVSQNPRHKITKRGQNVTFRCDPISEHNRLYWYRQTLGQGPEFLTYFQNEAQLEKSRLLSDRFSAERPKGSFSTLEIQRTEQGDSAMYLCARDENTGELFFGEGSRLTVL.

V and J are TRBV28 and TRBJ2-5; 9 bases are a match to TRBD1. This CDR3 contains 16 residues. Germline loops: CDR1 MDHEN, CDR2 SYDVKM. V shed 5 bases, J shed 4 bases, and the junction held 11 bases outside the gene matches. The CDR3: CASSKPGQGGTETQYF. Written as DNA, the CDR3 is TGTGCCAGCAGTAAGCCGGGACAGGGAGGAACAGAGACCCAGTACTTC.

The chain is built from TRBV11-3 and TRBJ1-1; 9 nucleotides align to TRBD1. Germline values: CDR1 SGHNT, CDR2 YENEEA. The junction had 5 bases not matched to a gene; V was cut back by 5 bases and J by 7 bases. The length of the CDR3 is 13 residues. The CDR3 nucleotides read TGTGCCAGCAGCCGGACAGGGGACAATGAAGCTTTCTTT. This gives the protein CASSRTGDNEAFF.

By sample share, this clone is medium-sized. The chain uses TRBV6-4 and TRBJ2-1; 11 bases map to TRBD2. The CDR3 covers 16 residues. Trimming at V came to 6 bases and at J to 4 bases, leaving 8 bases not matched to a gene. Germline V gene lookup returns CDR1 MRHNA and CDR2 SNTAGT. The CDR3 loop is CASSSLAGVGYNEQFF. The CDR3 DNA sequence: TGTGCCAGCAGCTCACTAGCGGGAGTGGGGTACAATGAGCAGTTCTTC.

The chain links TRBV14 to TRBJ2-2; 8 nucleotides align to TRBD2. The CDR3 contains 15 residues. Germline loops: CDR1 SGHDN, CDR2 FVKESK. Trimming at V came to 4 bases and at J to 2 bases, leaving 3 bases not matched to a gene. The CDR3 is CASSLLADNTGELFF. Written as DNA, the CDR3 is TGTGCCAGCAGCCTACTAGCGGATAACACCGGGGAGCTGTTTTTT.

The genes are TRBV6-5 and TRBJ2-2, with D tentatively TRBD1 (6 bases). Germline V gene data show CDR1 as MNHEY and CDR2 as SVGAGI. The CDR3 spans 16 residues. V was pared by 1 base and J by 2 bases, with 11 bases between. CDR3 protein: CASSYYPGQNTGELFF. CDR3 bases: TGTGCCAGCAGTTACTACCCGGGACAAAACACCGGGGAGCTGTTTTTT.

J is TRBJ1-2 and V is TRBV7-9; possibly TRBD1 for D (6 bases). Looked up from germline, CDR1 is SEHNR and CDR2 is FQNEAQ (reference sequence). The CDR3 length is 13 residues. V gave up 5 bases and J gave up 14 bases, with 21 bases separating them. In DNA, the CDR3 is TGTGCCAGCAGCCCACCCTTCATCCAGGGGCAAACCTTC. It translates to CASSPPFIQGQTF. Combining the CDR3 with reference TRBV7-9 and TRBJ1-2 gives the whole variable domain DTGVSQNPRHKITKRGQNVTFRCDPISEHNRLYWYRQTLGQGPEFLTYFQNEAQLEKSRLLSDRFSAERPKGSFSTLEIQRTEQGDSAMYLCASSPPFIQGQTFGSGTRLTVV.

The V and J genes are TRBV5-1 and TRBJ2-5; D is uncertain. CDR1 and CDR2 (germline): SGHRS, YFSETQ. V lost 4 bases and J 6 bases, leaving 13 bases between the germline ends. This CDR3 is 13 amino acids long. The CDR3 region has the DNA TGCGCCAGCAGCGCCCAACCTGAGCAGACCCAGTACTTC. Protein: CASSAQPEQTQYF.

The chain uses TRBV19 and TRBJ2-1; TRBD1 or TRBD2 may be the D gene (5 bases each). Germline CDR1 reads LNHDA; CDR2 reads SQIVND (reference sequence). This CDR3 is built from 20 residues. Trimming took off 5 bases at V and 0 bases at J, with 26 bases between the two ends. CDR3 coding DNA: TGTGCCAGTAGTTCACTCACAAACTACATCGGGACCTTCTCCTACAATGAGCAGTTCTTC. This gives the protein CASSSLTNYIGTFSYNEQFF.

The CDR3 reads CASSPRQGEWEQYF. CDR3 DNA sequence: TGTGCCAGCAGCCCAAGACAGGGAGAGTGGGAGCAGTACTTC. This rearrangement joins TRBV11-1 to TRBJ2-7; 7 nucleotides align to TRBD1. The CDR3 is 14 residues long. The trim removed 5 bases at V and 7 bases at J, leaving 11 bases unmatched. Germline V CDR1 and CDR2: SGHAT, FQDESV (reference sequence).

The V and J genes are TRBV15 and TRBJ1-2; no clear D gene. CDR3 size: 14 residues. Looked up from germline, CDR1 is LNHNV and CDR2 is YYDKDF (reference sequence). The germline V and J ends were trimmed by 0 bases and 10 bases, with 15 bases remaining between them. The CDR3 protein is CATSRDGREDDYTF. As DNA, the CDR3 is TGTGCCACCAGCAGAGATGGCCGGGAGGATGACTACACCTTC.

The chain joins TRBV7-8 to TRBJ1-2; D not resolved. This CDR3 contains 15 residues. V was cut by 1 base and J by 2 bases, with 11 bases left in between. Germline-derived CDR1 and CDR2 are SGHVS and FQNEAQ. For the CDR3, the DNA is TGTGCCAGCAGCTTAGGAGGGAACTCGAACTATGGCTACACCTTC. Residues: CASSLGGNSNYGYTF.

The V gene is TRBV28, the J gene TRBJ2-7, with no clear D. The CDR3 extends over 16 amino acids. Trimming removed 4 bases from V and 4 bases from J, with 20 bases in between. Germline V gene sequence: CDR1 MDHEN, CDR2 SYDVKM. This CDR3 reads CASSWHHLQLPYEQYF. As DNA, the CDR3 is TGTGCCAGCAGTTGGCACCACTTACAACTCCCGTACGAGCAGTACTTC.

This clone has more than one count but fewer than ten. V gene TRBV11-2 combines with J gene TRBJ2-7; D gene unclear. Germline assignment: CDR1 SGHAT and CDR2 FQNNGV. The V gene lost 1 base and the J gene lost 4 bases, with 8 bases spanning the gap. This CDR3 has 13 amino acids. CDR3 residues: CASSLGAGYEQYF. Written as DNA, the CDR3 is TGTGCCAGCAGCTTAGGGGCAGGATACGAGCAGTACTTC. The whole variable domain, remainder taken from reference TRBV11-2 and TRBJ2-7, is EAGVAQSPRYKIIEKRQSVAFWCNPISGHATLYWYQQILGQGPKLLIQFQNNGVVDDSQLPKDRFSAERLKGVDSTLKIQPAKLEDSAVYLCASSLGAGYEQYFGPGTRLTVT.

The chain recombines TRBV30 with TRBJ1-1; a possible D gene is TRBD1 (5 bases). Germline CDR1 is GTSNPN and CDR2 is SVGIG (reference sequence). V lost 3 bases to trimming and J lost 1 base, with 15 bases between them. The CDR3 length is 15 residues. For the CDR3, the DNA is TGTGCCTGGAGGAAAAGGAGGCAGGGGAACACTGAAGCTTTCTTT. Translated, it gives CAWRKRRQGNTEAFF.

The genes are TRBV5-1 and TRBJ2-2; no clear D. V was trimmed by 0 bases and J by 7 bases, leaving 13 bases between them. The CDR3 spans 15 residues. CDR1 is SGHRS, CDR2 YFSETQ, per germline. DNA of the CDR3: TGCGCCAGCAGCTTGGATGTCGGCTCCGGCGGGGAGCTGTTTTTT. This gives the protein CASSLDVGSGGELFF.

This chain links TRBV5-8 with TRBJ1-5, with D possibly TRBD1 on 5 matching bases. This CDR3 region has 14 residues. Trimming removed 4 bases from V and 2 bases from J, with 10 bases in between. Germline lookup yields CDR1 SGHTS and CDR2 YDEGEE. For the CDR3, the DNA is TGTGCCAGCAGCCAGGGACTTGGCAATCAGCCCCAGCATTTT. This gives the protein CASSQGLGNQPQHF.

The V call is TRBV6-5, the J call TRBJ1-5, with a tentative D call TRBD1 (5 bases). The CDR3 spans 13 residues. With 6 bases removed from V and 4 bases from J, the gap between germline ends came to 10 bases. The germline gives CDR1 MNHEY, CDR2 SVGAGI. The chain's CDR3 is CASSRGGNQPQHF. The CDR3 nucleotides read TGTGCCAGCAGCCGCGGGGGGAATCAGCCCCAGCATTTT.

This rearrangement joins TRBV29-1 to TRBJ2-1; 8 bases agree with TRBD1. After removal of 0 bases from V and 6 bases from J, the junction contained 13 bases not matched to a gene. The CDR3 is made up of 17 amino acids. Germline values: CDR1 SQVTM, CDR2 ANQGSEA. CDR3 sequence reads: CSVEDLRDRTFGNEQFF. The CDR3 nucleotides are TGCAGCGTTGAAGATCTCCGGGACAGGACCTTCGGCAATGAGCAGTTCTTC.

The DNA of the CDR3 is TGTGCCAGCAGACAGGGGGCAGGGTACGAGCAGTACTTC. It yields the protein CASRQGAGYEQYF. The rearrangement uses TRBV6-5 and TRBJ2-5; TRBD1 agrees at 9 bases. The J call may be incorrect, as the DNA end agrees better with TRBJ2-7. The CDR3 runs 13 residues. Looked up from germline, CDR1 is MNHEY and CDR2 is SVGAGI.

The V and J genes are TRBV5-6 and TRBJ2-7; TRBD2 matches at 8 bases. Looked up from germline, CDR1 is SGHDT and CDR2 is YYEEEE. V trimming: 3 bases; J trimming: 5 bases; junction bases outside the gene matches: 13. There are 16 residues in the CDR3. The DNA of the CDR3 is TGTGCCAGCAGCTCACAACCGGGACTAGTTCTCGACGAGCAGTACTTC. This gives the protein CASSSQPGLVLDEQYF.

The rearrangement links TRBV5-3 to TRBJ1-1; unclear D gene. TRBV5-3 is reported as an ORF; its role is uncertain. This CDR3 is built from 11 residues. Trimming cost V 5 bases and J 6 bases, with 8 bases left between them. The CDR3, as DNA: TGTGCCAGAAGATCCGGCCCTGAAGCTTTCTTT. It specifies CARRSGPEAFF.

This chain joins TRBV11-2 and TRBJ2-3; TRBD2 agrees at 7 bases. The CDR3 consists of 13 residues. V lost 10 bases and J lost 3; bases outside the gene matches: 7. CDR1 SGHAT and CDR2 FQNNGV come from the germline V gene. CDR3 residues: CAMSAGSTDTQYF. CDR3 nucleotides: TGTGCCATGTCAGCGGGATCAACAGATACGCAGTATTTT.

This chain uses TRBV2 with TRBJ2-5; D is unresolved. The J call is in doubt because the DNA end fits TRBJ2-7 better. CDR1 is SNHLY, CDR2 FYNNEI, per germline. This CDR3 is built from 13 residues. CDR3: CASSALKTYEQYF. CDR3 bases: TGTGCCAGCAGTGCGCTTAAGACCTACGAGCAGTACTTC.

The chain's CDR3 is CASTREGGNSRNEQFF. The CDR3 DNA sequence: TGTGCCAGCACCAGGGAAGGGGGGAATTCGAGGAATGAGCAGTTCTTC. The genes are TRBV28 and TRBJ2-1; possibly TRBD1 or TRBD2 for D (6 bases each). The V and J ends lost 7 bases and 7 bases respectively, with 23 bases between them. The CDR3 is 16 amino acids. Germline V CDR1 and CDR2: MDHEN, SYDVKM.

CDR3 DNA sequence: TGTGCCAGCAGTTTAGACAGGGCGCCTCATCAGCCCCAGCATTTT. This encodes CASSLDRAPHQPQHF. The rearrangement joins TRBV27 to TRBJ1-5; the match to TRBD1 covers 7 bases. V trimming: 2 bases; J trimming: 5 bases; junction bases outside the gene matches: 6. Germline loops: CDR1 MNHEY, CDR2 SMNVEV (reference sequence). CDR3 length: 15 amino acids.